This TCR beta chain appears in the sequencing data of a study of blood T cell repertoires in COVID-19. Germline V gene lookup returns CDR1 SGHNT and CDR2 YENEEA. Unmatched junction bases numbered 15, after V lost 4 bases and J lost 6 bases. This CDR3 contains 18 residues. Per the original methods: Estimation of nucleated cell counts relied on the amplification of reference gene primers. Assay used: immunoSEQ multiplex PCR; TCRdb lists only in-frame clones, some missing. V, J and clone size are taken as reported in that table, and D and trimming were inferred from the DNA itself. The sample holds about 480,000 clones, 70% to 90% seen once.

The genes are TRBV11-3 and TRBJ1-6, with TRBD1 identical over 7 bases. The clonotype was recovered from a woman aged 55 to 70 who had recovered from COVID-19. Sequenced input: PBMCs or T cells enriched from blood (not recorded which). CDR3: CASSSTQDREWGNSPLHF. The DNA of the CDR3 is TGTGCCAGCAGCTCTACTCAAGACAGGGAGTGGGGTAATTCACCCCTCCACTTT.